This TCR beta chain was obtained from a study of beta chain features in type 1 diabetes (dated by TCRdb to the late 2010s). Concerning the study at large: Mean age, gender distribution, total cell number and subset yield did not differ between patients and healthy donors. The study compared the TCRB repertoires of sorted circulating CD4+ T cell subsets in recently diagnosed type 1 diabetes patients with those in matched healthy donors. Across all samples, roughly 110,000,000 sorted cells were examined, and cell number per subset correlated strongly with RNA yield. Regulatory and stem cell-like memory subsets were isolated from only 8 patients and about 8 healthy donors, whereas naive and central memory subsets came from all 28 donors. What the authors observed across the whole study: At VDJ recombination sites, patients with type 1 diabetes made fewer insertions and deleted more nucleotides, a pattern implying thymic rearrangement abnormalities. Only small numbers of individuals were included in the HLA sub-analyses, which left unresolved whether HLA type had any influence on TCRB rearrangement. Because cDNA was sequenced instead of genomic DNA, activated cells with high expression could be over-represented, although the groups did not differ in activation or CD3 levels. In all four CD4+ subsets, TCRB CDR3 length was moderately but significantly shorter in type 1 diabetes patients. PCR might favor shorter templates, but patient and control samples were amplified and corrected together, so any skew would affect both groups equally. Naive, central memory and regulatory TCRB repertoires appeared to be more alike among patients than among healthy donors.

From each donor, a single peripheral blood sample of about 120 mL on average was drawn into heparinised tubes. A BD FACSAria II was used to sort naive, central memory, regulatory and stem cell-like memory CD4+ T cells with a panel that included CD45RO, CCR7, CD25, CD127, CD95 and CD27. Purity was above 95% for every sorted population. PBMCs were separated immediately by Lymphoprep density gradient centrifugation and were stained directly, without being cultured. So that batch effects would be minimized, each experiment stained and sorted samples in pairs, pairing one healthy donor with one patient. The CDR3 numbers 15 residues from cysteine through phenylalanine. The read is trimmed to its CDR3 DNA, 45 bases read in frame from base 1. CDR1 and CDR2 are read off the germline V gene (reference sequence) as SGHNT and YYREEE. V and J are truncated by 3 bases and 3 bases respectively, leaving an intervening sequence of 15 bases.

A word on this clone: No cognate antigen has been identified for it. Per-base qualities were not stored, and no clone one base away is much larger.

The entire isolated RNA was reverse transcribed using the High Capacity cDNA Reverse Transcription Kit, and thus expressed TCRB transcripts were sequenced. Deep immunoSEQ sequencing was performed on naive, central memory and regulatory T cell samples, with an average of around 3.4 million total reads per sample. After sorted cells were lysed in RLT buffer, RNA was extracted with DNase-treated RNeasy Micro or Mini kits, with the choice depending on cell number. Each cell subset was processed separately to prevent cross-contamination, with patient and healthy donor samples processed together. The immunoSEQ multiplex PCR was used to amplify TCRB sequences from cDNA, generating 87-bp fragments that spanned the CDR3 region. Sequencing of the amplicons was done on the Illumina HiSeq platform. The authors' pipeline ran thus. PCR bias was corrected computationally using synthetic template baselines, and reads within Hamming distance 2 were collapsed, with unmergeable singletons discarded. Reads were aligned to IMGT to assign V, D and J genes, CDR3 length, and insertions or deletions at six rearrangement sites. Within each subset, clonotype counts were normalized to the number of sorted cells before true diversity and Gini coefficients were calculated with the tcR R package. Repertoire sharing was quantified using the overlap coefficient calculated on TCRB nucleotide sequences. As a proxy for the pre-selection repertoire, out-of-frame TCRB sequences from naive cells were analyzed. What TCRdb holds here is the immuneACCESS table cut down to in-frame rearrangements. Part of the clones is not present; checked against another copy, under half of the missing clones reflect an unresolved V gene, and the others are unexplained. V, J and clone size derive from that table, while D and trimming were established from the DNA sequence. Across this sample there are 200,000 to 250,000 clones, with over 8.5% seen only once. The top ten constitute approximately 0.035% of the sample.

Sequences were obtained from naive CD4+ T cells from blood. Read against the paper, the sample's cell subset or site label means: true naive CD4+ T cells. The sequence is built from TRBV5-4 and TRBJ1-1; D gene: possibly TRBD1, on 6 matching bases. The clonotype was recovered from a woman younger than 30 in good health. At the DNA level, the sequence is TGTGCCAGCAGCTCGCTGTGGGGGCAGCACACTGAAGCTTTCTTT. This sequence encodes CASSSLWGQHTEAFF.